The entry below describes one T cell receptor (beta chain). Its specificity is not known. This specimen comes from a study of beta chain features in type 1 diabetes. Study results and limitations: Patients' naive, central memory and regulatory TCRB repertoires appeared more alike than those of healthy donors. Shorter TCRB CDR3s, moderately but significantly so, were found in Type 1 diabetes patients in all four CD4+ subsets.

This CDR3 has 13 residues. CDR1 is KGHSH, CDR2 LQKENI, per germline. V shed 2 bases and J shed 4 bases, with 8 bases lying between them. The study reverse transcribed the entire isolated RNA, so it sequenced expressed TCRB transcripts. The assay was immunoSEQ multiplex PCR, and TCRdb's table has in-frame clones only and misses some. The profile shows roughly 180,000 clones, approximately 8.1% of them singletons. Cell sorting via CD45RO/CCR7/CD25/CD127/CD95/CD27 was performed to obtain CD4+ naive, central memory, regulatory and stem cell-like memory cells. V gene TRBV18 combines with J gene TRBJ1-2; D is uncertain. The source of this sequence is a woman between 40 and 50 years old with type 1 diabetes. What was sequenced was central memory CD4+ T cells from blood. The CDR3 sequence: CASSPEGSYGYTF. The DNA of the CDR3 is TGTGCCAGCTCACCAGAGGGTAGCTATGGCTACACCTTC.